These T cell receptor beta chains were read from a single sample in a study of blood T cell repertoires in COVID-19. Libraries were prepared by immunoSEQ multiplex PCR; TCRdb keeps only in-frame clonotypes and omits some of them. This sample has 50,000 to 65,000 clones, with more than 85% found just once. The sequenced sample consisted of peripheral blood. The receptors here all came from a man aged 45-65 years with active COVID-19. The CDR3 runs from the conserved cysteine through the conserved F or W. D genes are given only for firm matches. Only part of the rows carry a size: once, few, many, or a class if the clone is expanded.

cdr3_aa: CASSQDGPDRGGEKLFF; cdr3_nt: TGCGCCAGCAGCCAAGATGGACCCGACAGGGGTGGAGAAAAACTGTTTTTT; v_call: TRBV4-1; d_call: TRBD1; j_call: TRBJ1-4; clone_size: .
cdr3_aa: CASSQESGGVGYTF; cdr3_nt: TGTGCCAGCAGTCAAGAGTCAGGGGGAGTTGGCTACACCTTC; v_call: TRBV2; d_call: TRBD1; j_call: TRBJ1-2; clone_size: .
cdr3_aa: CASSSWDRLQYF; cdr3_nt: TGTGCCAGCAGTTCATGGGACAGATTACAGTACTTC; v_call: TRBV28; d_call: TRBD1; j_call: TRBJ2-7; clone_size: .
cdr3_aa: CASSLAASNQPQHF; cdr3_nt: TGTGCCAGCAGTTTAGCAGCGAGCAATCAGCCCCAGCATTTT; v_call: TRBV27; d_call: .; j_call: TRBJ1-5; clone_size: .
cdr3_aa: CASSFGTGVFAGELFF; cdr3_nt: TGTGCCAGCAGCTTCGGGACAGGGGTCTTCGCCGGGGAGCTGTTTTTT; v_call: TRBV5-4; d_call: TRBD1; j_call: TRBJ2-2; clone_size: .
cdr3_aa: CASSPRRSGGADTQYF; cdr3_nt: TGCGCCAGCAGCCCTCGCCGGAGTGGAGGAGCAGATACGCAGTATTTT; v_call: TRBV5-1; d_call: .; j_call: TRBJ2-3; clone_size: .
cdr3_aa: CASSFQSSGFTDTQYF; cdr3_nt: TGTGCCAGCAGTTTCCAGTCTAGCGGATTCACAGATACGCAGTATTTT; v_call: TRBV11-2; d_call: TRBD2; j_call: TRBJ2-3; clone_size: .
cdr3_aa: CSLRTSGSSYNEQFF; cdr3_nt: TGCAGCTTGAGGACTAGCGGTAGCTCCTACAATGAGCAGTTCTTC; v_call: TRBV29-1; d_call: TRBD2; j_call: TRBJ2-1; clone_size: .
cdr3_aa: CASSSWDRDREQFF; cdr3_nt: TGTGCCAGCAGCTCCTGGGACAGGGATCGTGAGCAGTTCTTC; v_call: TRBV7-2; d_call: TRBD1; j_call: TRBJ2-1; clone_size: .
cdr3_aa: CASSPATGNNQPQHF; cdr3_nt: TGTGCCAGCTCACCAGCGACAGGGAACAATCAGCCCCAGCATTTT; v_call: TRBV18; d_call: TRBD1; j_call: TRBJ1-5; clone_size: .
cdr3_aa: CASHSGGSYNEQFF; cdr3_nt: TGTGCCAGCCATAGCGGGGGCTCCTACAATGAGCAGTTCTTC; v_call: TRBV6-5; d_call: TRBD2; j_call: TRBJ2-1; clone_size: once
cdr3_aa: CSAGQASYEQYF; cdr3_nt: TGCAGCGCTGGACAGGCCTCCTACGAGCAGTACTTC; v_call: TRBV29-1; d_call: TRBD1; j_call: TRBJ2-7; clone_size: .
cdr3_aa: CASSQEFSTDTQYF; cdr3_nt: TGCGCCAGCAGCCAAGAATTCTCTACAGATACGCAGTATTTT; v_call: TRBV4-3; d_call: .; j_call: TRBJ2-3; clone_size: once
cdr3_aa: CASSADWTRDYNEQFF; cdr3_nt: TGTGCCAGCAGTGCCGACTGGACTCGTGACTACAATGAGCAGTTCTTC; v_call: TRBV6-4; d_call: .; j_call: TRBJ2-1; clone_size: .